This is a list of T cell receptor beta chains from one sample in a study of blood T cell repertoires in COVID-19. Measured with immunoSEQ multiplex PCR; TCRdb has only the in-frame clones, and not every one. The sample lists about 130,000 clones, approximately 83% seen once, with about 9.9% in the top ten. The specimen sequenced was peripheral blood. The receptors were gathered from a man aged 35-49 years with active or convalescent COVID-19. CDR3s include the opening cysteine and the closing phenylalanine or tryptophan. The order of the fields is J gene, V gene, CDR3 protein.

j_call: TRBJ2-1; v_call: TRBV18; cdr3_aa: CASSPQTGEEQFF
j_call: TRBJ2-7; v_call: TRBV27; cdr3_aa: CASSLRKTGSQEQYF
j_call: TRBJ2-3; v_call: TRBV5-1; cdr3_aa: CATKTGGVTDTQYF
j_call: TRBJ1-2; v_call: TRBV27; cdr3_aa: CASRSGTGYGYTF
j_call: TRBJ1-5; v_call: TRBV23-1; cdr3_aa: CASSQEFAGLGPQHF
j_call: TRBJ1-1; v_call: TRBV18; cdr3_aa: CASSPRGDRGLKTEAFF
j_call: TRBJ1-1; v_call: TRBV6-5; cdr3_aa: CASSSGAGAKTEAFF
j_call: TRBJ1-2; v_call: TRBV7-2; cdr3_aa: CASSFDSLVYGYTF
j_call: TRBJ1-2; v_call: TRBV14; cdr3_aa: CASSQGGVSYGYTF
j_call: TRBJ2-4; v_call: TRBV6-5; cdr3_aa: CASSRTELGKNIQYF
j_call: TRBJ2-7; v_call: TRBV6-5; cdr3_aa: CASRGEKTTREYF
j_call: TRBJ1-2; v_call: TRBV27; cdr3_aa: CASSFGTGVLYGYTF
j_call: TRBJ2-4; v_call: TRBV29-1; cdr3_aa: CSVRLPNKNIQYF
j_call: TRBJ2-7; v_call: TRBV5-1; cdr3_aa: CASSPLAGGYEQYF
j_call: TRBJ2-7; v_call: TRBV3-1/TRBV3-2; cdr3_aa: CASSQEVGQAYEQYF
j_call: TRBJ1-3; v_call: TRBV11-2; cdr3_aa: CASSLGSNTIYF
j_call: TRBJ2-7; v_call: TRBV5-4; cdr3_aa: CASSLVEGPSSYEQYF
j_call: TRBJ1-6; v_call: TRBV27; cdr3_aa: CASTTGTGSASYNSPLHF
j_call: TRBJ1-2; v_call: TRBV5-5; cdr3_aa: CASSLTGTGWNYGYTF
j_call: TRBJ2-7; v_call: TRBV4-1; cdr3_aa: CASSQDEGGNEQYF
j_call: TRBJ1-5; v_call: TRBV19; cdr3_aa: CASSIGASNQPQHF
j_call: TRBJ2-7; v_call: TRBV14; cdr3_aa: CASSQGPTLYEQYF
j_call: TRBJ1-2; v_call: TRBV30; cdr3_aa: CAWSARGLYGYTF
j_call: TRBJ2-7; v_call: TRBV6-2/TRBV6-3; cdr3_aa: CASSRLSGTSGSYEQYF
j_call: TRBJ1-1; v_call: TRBV12-3/TRBV12-4; cdr3_aa: CASSLSRNTEAFF
j_call: TRBJ1-5; v_call: TRBV9; cdr3_aa: CASSVGTGINQPQHF
j_call: TRBJ1-2; v_call: TRBV7-9; cdr3_aa: CASSPSSGQGGLGYTF
j_call: TRBJ1-5; v_call: TRBV10-3; cdr3_aa: CAINNGTGANQPQHF
j_call: TRBJ1-3; v_call: TRBV6-5; cdr3_aa: CASLRDSGNTIYF
j_call: TRBJ2-3; v_call: TRBV13; cdr3_aa: CASSLGLAGLTDTQYF
j_call: TRBJ2-3; v_call: TRBV11-2; cdr3_aa: CASSLKGAVDTQYF
j_call: TRBJ1-5; v_call: TRBV3-1/TRBV3-2; cdr3_aa: CASSQAGWTAKQPQHF
j_call: TRBJ2-3; v_call: TRBV18; cdr3_aa: CASSPSLAGITDTQYF
j_call: TRBJ2-5; v_call: TRBV3-1/TRBV3-2; cdr3_aa: CASSQFRDKETQYF
j_call: TRBJ1-3; v_call: TRBV4-1; cdr3_aa: CASSQDRGAKGNTIYF
j_call: TRBJ2-7; v_call: TRBV3-1/TRBV3-2; cdr3_aa: CASGAGGPGSYEQYF
j_call: TRBJ1-3; v_call: TRBV5-3; cdr3_aa: CARSFPGQVSGNTIYF
j_call: TRBJ2-3; v_call: TRBV7-3; cdr3_aa: CASSAARTSGDTQYF
j_call: TRBJ1-1; v_call: TRBV7-8; cdr3_aa: CASSVAEGNTEAFF
j_call: TRBJ2-7; v_call: TRBV3-1/TRBV3-2; cdr3_aa: CASSQSAGYEQYF
j_call: TRBJ2-3; v_call: TRBV6-1; cdr3_aa: CASSPDRGGQDTQYF
j_call: TRBJ1-3; v_call: TRBV3-1/TRBV3-2; cdr3_aa: CASSLQGSGNTIYF
j_call: TRBJ2-3; v_call: TRBV6-4; cdr3_aa: CASSDRLANLDTQYF
j_call: TRBJ2-7; v_call: TRBV10-3; cdr3_aa: CAISEAGLAGSYEQYF
j_call: TRBJ2-6; v_call: TRBV5-4; cdr3_aa: CASSLSGGSSGANVLTF
j_call: TRBJ2-7; v_call: TRBV13; cdr3_aa: CASSPGPYEQYF
j_call: TRBJ2-1; v_call: TRBV7-9; cdr3_aa: CASSLGQGVYNEQFF
j_call: TRBJ1-2; v_call: TRBV5-4; cdr3_aa: CASSLDSQVYGYTF
j_call: TRBJ2-1; v_call: TRBV5-1; cdr3_aa: CATRIGGSSYNEQFF
j_call: TRBJ1-6; v_call: TRBV9; cdr3_aa: CASSPGTQYSPLHF